This TCR beta chain appears in the sequencing data of a study of T cell responses to AZD1222 COVID-19 vaccine. Comment on this clone: Its antigen remains unknown.

The CDR3 runs to 16 residues. The germline V gene encodes CDR1 SGHVS and CDR2 FQNEAQ. With V trimmed by 1 base and J by 8 bases, 13 bases remained unmatched. Findings of the study overall: Nearly half of the spike-specific TCRs reportedly recognize variant regions that carry no mutations. Spike-specific TCR repertoires showed rising breadth and depth after two AZD1222 doses. Spike as a whole was targeted by vaccine-associated CD4 TCRs, dominant at 160-218 and 743-854.

The table came from immunoSEQ multiplex PCR; TCRdb's copy has only in-frame clones and leaves some out. The data hold about 180,000 clones, with around nine tenths observed a single time. V usage is TRBV7-8 and J usage is TRBJ1-2; 7 bases map to TRBD1. The receptor was derived from an adult in good health. The sample here was peripheral blood, taken on day 0 of AZD1222 vaccination. In nucleotides, the CDR3 is TGTGCCAGCAGCTTAGATTCGGGCAGGGGGACCCTAGGCTACACCTTC. Residues: CASSLDSGRGTLGYTF.